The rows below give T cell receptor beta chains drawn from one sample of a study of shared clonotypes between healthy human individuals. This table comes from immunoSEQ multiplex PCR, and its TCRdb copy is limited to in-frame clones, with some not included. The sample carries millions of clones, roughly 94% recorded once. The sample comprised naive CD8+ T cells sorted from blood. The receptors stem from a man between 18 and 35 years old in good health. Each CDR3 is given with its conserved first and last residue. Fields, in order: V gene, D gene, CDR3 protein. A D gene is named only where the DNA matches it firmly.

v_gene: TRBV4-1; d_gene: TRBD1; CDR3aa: CASSQVRRDREISSYNSPLHF
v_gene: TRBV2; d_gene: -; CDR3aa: CASREPWNTEAFF
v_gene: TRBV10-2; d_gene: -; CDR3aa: CASSDMGLGGYTF
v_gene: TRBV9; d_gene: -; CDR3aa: CASSEGGSYGYTF
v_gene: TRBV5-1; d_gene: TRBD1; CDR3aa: CASRLDRGDGRGYTF
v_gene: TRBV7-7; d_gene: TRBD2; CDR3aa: CASSWTSGSNNEQFF
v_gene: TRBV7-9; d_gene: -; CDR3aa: CASSLGAGTVYEQYF
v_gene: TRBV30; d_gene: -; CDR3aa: CAWSEVHNGEQFF
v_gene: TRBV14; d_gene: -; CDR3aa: CASSRGQIYEQYF
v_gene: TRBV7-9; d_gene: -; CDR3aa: CASSFAGIEDTQYF
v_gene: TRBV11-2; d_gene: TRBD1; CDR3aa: CASSSRQGTRETQYF
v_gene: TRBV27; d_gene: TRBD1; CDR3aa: CASQSWTGAYEQYF
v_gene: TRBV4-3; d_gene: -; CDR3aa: CASSQDGAGYGTGELFF
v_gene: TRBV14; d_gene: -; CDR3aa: CASSQWDISSYNEQFF
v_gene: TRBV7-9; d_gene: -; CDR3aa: CASYPSWGLNTGELFF
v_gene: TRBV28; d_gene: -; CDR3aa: CASGTEGTKYGGYTF
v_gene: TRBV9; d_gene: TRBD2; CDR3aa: CASSDPTSGNLFNEQFF